This is a list of T cell receptor beta chains from one sample in a study of T cells in Graves' hyperthyroidism and ophthalmopathy. TCRdb re-derived calls from the multiplex PCR reads in MiXCR, one entry per CDR3 protein. The sample consists of 650,000 to 750,000 distinct CDR3 sequences, around 13% of them appearing once. Source material: blood. These receptor sequences come from a woman under 30 with Graves' hyperthyroidism. CDR3s include the opening cysteine and the closing phenylalanine or tryptophan. The D gene is left open where the match is weak. Some rows have no size entry. The others give once, few or many, or a class for an expanded clone.

clone_size: many
v_call: TRBV27
j_call: TRBJ2-2
d_call: TRBD2
cdr3_nt: TGTGCCAGCAGTTCGGAGACTAGCGGGAGGATCGGGGAGCTGTTTTTT
cdr3_aa: CASSSETSGRIGELFF

clone_size: few
v_call: TRBV11-2
j_call: TRBJ2-3
d_call: TRBD2
cdr3_nt: TGTGCCAGCAGCCCATTTTGGGGGGGGGGCACAGATACGCAGTATTTT
cdr3_aa: CASSPFWGGGTDTQYF

clone_size: .
v_call: TRBV7-9
j_call: TRBJ2-7
d_call: TRBD1
cdr3_nt: TGTGCCAGCAGCCCCCAAACCGGGACAGGGTCGAGCGAGCAGTACTTC
cdr3_aa: CASSPQTGTGSSEQYF

clone_size: .
v_call: TRBV7-9
j_call: TRBJ2-1
d_call: .
cdr3_nt: TGTGCCAGCAGCGCGCGCCGGGAGCGAAACAATGAGCAGTTCTTC
cdr3_aa: CASSARRERNNEQFF

clone_size: .
v_call: TRBV10-3
j_call: TRBJ2-1
d_call: TRBD2
cdr3_nt: TGTGCCATCAGTGAGTTGTGGAGAACTAGCGGGAGATTTGGCAATGAGCAGTTCTTC
cdr3_aa: CAISELWRTSGRFGNEQFF

clone_size: few
v_call: TRBV7-2
j_call: TRBJ2-2
d_call: .
cdr3_nt: TGTGCCAGCAGCTTAGGATGGGGGAACACCGGGGAGCTGTTTTTT
cdr3_aa: CASSLGWGNTGELFF

clone_size: .
v_call: TRBV7-9
j_call: TRBJ2-3
d_call: TRBD2
cdr3_nt: TGTGCCAGCAGCAAGGGACTAGCGGGAGGGGCAGATACGCAGTATTTT
cdr3_aa: CASSKGLAGGADTQYF

clone_size: many
v_call: TRBV11-2
j_call: TRBJ2-1
d_call: TRBD2
cdr3_nt: TGTGCCAGCAGCTTCCCATCGGGACTAGCGTCTTTTCTTTTTATCAATGAGCAGTTCTTC
cdr3_aa: CASSFPSGLASFLFINEQFF

clone_size: many
v_call: TRBV30
j_call: TRBJ2-3
d_call: TRBD1
cdr3_nt: TGTGCCCAGGGGGTGACGACAGATACGCAGTATTTT
cdr3_aa: CAQGVTTDTQYF

clone_size: few
v_call: TRBV20-1
j_call: TRBJ2-1
d_call: .
cdr3_nt: TGCAGTGCTCACCGGGACCCTTACAATGAGCAGTTCTTC
cdr3_aa: CSAHRDPYNEQFF

clone_size: many
v_call: TRBV18
j_call: TRBJ1-1
d_call: .
cdr3_nt: TGTGCCAGCTCACCGGCGGGGACTGAAGCTTTCTTT
cdr3_aa: CASSPAGTEAFF

clone_size: .
v_call: TRBV4-3
j_call: TRBJ2-1
d_call: .
cdr3_nt: TGCGCCAGCAGCCAAGATCTGGGCTCCGCCGTATTCAATGAGCAGTTCTTC
cdr3_aa: CASSQDLGSAVFNEQFF

clone_size: many
v_call: TRBV30
j_call: TRBJ2-7
d_call: TRBD2
cdr3_nt: TGTGCCTGGAGCGGACTAGCGGGAGGGCCCTACGAGCAGTACTTC
cdr3_aa: CAWSGLAGGPYEQYF

clone_size: .
v_call: TRBV20-1
j_call: TRBJ2-1
d_call: .
cdr3_nt: TGCAGTGCTAGACCCCCGACTGTCGATGAGCAGTTCTTC
cdr3_aa: CSARPPTVDEQFF

clone_size: many
v_call: TRBV28
j_call: TRBJ2-2
d_call: .
cdr3_nt: TGTGCCAGCAGCTGGGACTTTGCGAACACCGGGGAGCTGTTTTTT
cdr3_aa: CASSWDFANTGELFF

clone_size: .
v_call: TRBV7-2
j_call: TRBJ2-1
d_call: .
cdr3_nt: TGTGCCAGCGGCTCATACTCCGTCTCCTACAATGAGCAGTTCTTC
cdr3_aa: CASGSYSVSYNEQFF

clone_size: .
v_call: TRBV29-1
j_call: TRBJ2-2
d_call: TRBD1
cdr3_nt: TGCAGCGTTAAACCCGGGGACAGGAACACCGGGGAGCTGTTTTTT
cdr3_aa: CSVKPGDRNTGELFF

clone_size: few
v_call: TRBV7-9
j_call: TRBJ1-1
d_call: .
cdr3_nt: TGTGCCAGCAGCTTACCCGACACTGAAGCTTTCTTT
cdr3_aa: CASSLPDTEAFF

clone_size: .
v_call: TRBV4-2
j_call: TRBJ2-1
d_call: .
cdr3_nt: TGTGCCAGCAGCCAACCGGGATCCTACAATGAGCAGTTCTTC
cdr3_aa: CASSQPGSYNEQFF

clone_size: .
v_call: TRBV7-2
j_call: TRBJ1-3
d_call: .
cdr3_nt: TGTGCCAGCAGCCATAACAGCATCCGAACCTCTGGAAACACCATATATTTT
cdr3_aa: CASSHNSIRTSGNTIYF

clone_size: .
v_call: TRBV28
j_call: TRBJ2-6
d_call: .
cdr3_nt: TGTGCCAGCTCGAGGGAGGCCTATTTCTCTGGGGCCAACGTCCTGACTTTC
cdr3_aa: CASSREAYFSGANVLTF

clone_size: many
v_call: TRBV11-2
j_call: TRBJ2-1
d_call: .
cdr3_nt: TGTGCCAGCAGCTTAGTAGGTCAACTAGCTCAGAATGAGCAGTTCTTC
cdr3_aa: CASSLVGQLAQNEQFF

clone_size: .
v_call: TRBV7-9
j_call: TRBJ2-2
d_call: .
cdr3_nt: TGTGCCAGCAGCTTAGAGTTGGAGCTGTTTTTT
cdr3_aa: CASSLELELFF

clone_size: many
v_call: TRBV11-2
j_call: TRBJ2-3
d_call: .
cdr3_nt: TGTGCCAGCAGCTTGTGGAGTAGCACAGATACGCAGTATTTT
cdr3_aa: CASSLWSSTDTQYF